Below are 9 T cell receptor beta chains sequenced from a single sample in a study of persistence of HIV-infected CD4 T cells. The stimulus was an HIV-1 Gag 15-mer peptide pool, 1 ug/peptide/mL. Sorted nonresponding memory CD4+ T cells were CD40L-negative, CD69-negative, CD45RO-high. Their antigens remain unidentified. This was the immunoSEQ version 4 assay in survey mode. The table came from immunoSEQ multiplex PCR; TCRdb's copy has only in-frame clones and leaves some out. The data contain 30,000 or so clones, roughly 80% of them singletons. The sample was CD4+ T cells sorted from PBMCs after approximately 19-hour stimulation, taken from a patient who received antiretroviral therapy. These receptors were obtained from an adult woman with HIV who was CMV-seropositive.

The rearrangement uses TRBV6-5 and TRBJ1-5; D might be TRBD1 (5 bases). Trimming shortened V by 4 bases and J by 5 bases, and 15 bases separated the two germline ends. Germline V lookup: CDR1 MNHEY, CDR2 SVGAGI. There are 15 residues in the CDR3. DNA for the CDR3: TGTGCCAGCAGTTCTCCCGGGGGAATAGATCAGCCCCAGCATTTT. Translated, it gives CASSSPGGIDQPQHF.

The chain recombines TRBV4-3 with TRBJ2-3, with 11 bases matching TRBD2. Germline loops: CDR1 LGHNA, CDR2 YSLEER. The trim removed 4 bases at V and 6 bases at J, leaving 3 bases unmatched. This CDR3 contains 14 residues. CDR3 loop: CASSRTSGHDTQYF. Here the CDR3 DNA reads TGCGCCAGCAGCCGGACTAGCGGGCACGATACGCAGTATTTT.

The rearrangement joins TRBV7-9 to TRBJ1-2, with D tentatively TRBD1 (5 bases). CDR1 and CDR2 (germline): SEHNR, FQNEAQ (reference sequence). V gave up 3 bases and J gave up 2 bases, with 13 bases separating them. The CDR3 loop spans 15 amino acids. The CDR3 reads CASSFHRDANYGYTF. Written as DNA, the CDR3 is TGTGCCAGCAGCTTTCACCGGGACGCAAACTATGGCTACACCTTC.

This clone was detected once. The chain couples TRBV12-3 or TRBV12-4 to TRBJ1-2; D is undetermined. V was shortened by 3 bases and J by 5 bases, with 10 bases between the two germline ends. CDR3 length equals 13 residues. The CDR3: CASSFKMGYGYTF. The CDR3 nucleotides are TGTGCCAGCAGTTTTAAAATGGGATATGGCTACACCTTC.

V usage is TRBV5-1 and J usage is TRBJ1-6; D is unclear. Germline-derived CDR1 and CDR2 are SGHRS and YFSETQ. This CDR3 contains 16 residues. V lost 3 bases, J lost 0 bases, and 10 bases lay in between. Here the CDR3 DNA reads TGCGCCAGCAGCTCGTACACTAGCTCCTATAATTCACCCCTCCACTTT. Its translation: CASSSYTSSYNSPLHF. Drawing the rest from reference TRBV5-1 and TRBJ1-6, the complete variable domain is KAGVTQTPRYLIKTRGQQVTLSCSPISGHRSVSWYQQTPGQGLQFLFEYFSETQRNKGNFPGRFSGRQFSNSRSEMNVSTLELGDSALYLCASSSYTSSYNSPLHFGNGTRLTVT.

The rearrangement joins TRBV30 to TRBJ2-1; the D call may be TRBD1 or TRBD2 (5 bases each). The CDR3 has 12 amino acids. Germline CDR1 is GTSNPN and CDR2 is SVGIG (reference sequence). V was clipped by 2 bases and J by 11 bases, with 13 bases between them. The CDR3 DNA sequence: TGTGCCTGGAGTTCGGGGCCCCAAAAGCAGTTCTTC. This encodes CAWSSGPQKQFF.

The chain carries TRBV3-1 (or the pseudogene TRBV3-2) and TRBJ2-1; no definite D call. V lost 1 base and J lost 8, with 6 bases in between. The CDR3 extends over 12 amino acids. In germline, CDR1 is LGHDT, CDR2 YNNKEL (reference sequence). In DNA form, the CDR3 reads TGTGCCAGCAGCCAAGTCGGGCATGAGCAGTTCTTC. It specifies CASSQVGHEQFF.

This clone was counted a few times. The chain uses TRBV6-2 or TRBV6-3 and TRBJ2-7; D remains unclear. The CDR3 consists of 16 residues. Germline V CDR1 and CDR2: MNHEY, SVGEGT. Trimming took 4 bases from V and 0 from J, leaving 16 bases between them. The CDR3 loop is CASSLTQAPFSYEQYF. CDR3 DNA: TGTGCCAGCAGTTTAACTCAGGCGCCCTTCTCCTACGAGCAGTACTTC.

The V gene is TRBV15, the J gene TRBJ1-1; possible D gene TRBD1, 6 bases. The V end lost 3 bases, the J end lost 3 bases, and 17 bases lay between the germline ends. From germline, CDR1 is LNHNV and CDR2 YYDKDF (reference sequence). This CDR3 contains 16 residues. In DNA form, the CDR3 reads TGTGCCACCAGCAGCGATGTTCAGGGGCTGGACACTGAAGCTTTCTTT. Translated: CATSSDVQGLDTEAFF.